The clone carrying this TCR beta chain was detected once. As yet, its antigen is unknown. The data stem from a study of lymphopenia after photon versus proton radiotherapy. Findings of the study overall: Larger post-nadir TCR diversity loss correlated inversely with survival in deceased patients. Oligoclonal CD8+ Temra expansion after nadir drove photon patients' diversity drop.

Repertoires were generated with immunoSEQ multiplex PCR, while TCRdb's copy carries only in-frame clones and drops some. The table shows about 70,000 clones, with just under 95% occurring only once. The receptor was isolated from a middle-aged woman with cholangiocarcinoma. The sequenced sample was peripheral blood, obtained from a patient treated with photon-based radiotherapy.

CDR3 sequence reads: CASSLRVNTEAFF. The CDR3 DNA follows: TGTGCCAGCAGCCTCAGGGTGAACACTGAAGCTTTCTTT. The chain combines TRBV11-3 with TRBJ1-1; D perhaps matches TRBD1 (5 bases). CDR1 is SGHNT and CDR2 is YENEEA in the germline V gene. The CDR3 is 13 amino acids. V was shortened by 5 bases and J by 0 bases, with 7 bases between the two germline ends.